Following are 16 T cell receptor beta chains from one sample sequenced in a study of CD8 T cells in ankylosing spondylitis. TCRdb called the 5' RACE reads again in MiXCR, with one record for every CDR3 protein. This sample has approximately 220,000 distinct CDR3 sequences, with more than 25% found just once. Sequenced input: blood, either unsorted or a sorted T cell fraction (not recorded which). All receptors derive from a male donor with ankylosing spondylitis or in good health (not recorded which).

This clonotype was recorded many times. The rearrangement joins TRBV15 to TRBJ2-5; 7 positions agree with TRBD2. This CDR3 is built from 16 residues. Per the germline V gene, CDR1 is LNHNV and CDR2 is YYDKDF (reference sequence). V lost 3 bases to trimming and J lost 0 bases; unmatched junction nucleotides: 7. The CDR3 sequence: CATSRSRTSDQETQYF. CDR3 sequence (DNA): TGTGCCACCAGCAGGTCCCGAACTAGCGACCAAGAGACCCAGTACTTC. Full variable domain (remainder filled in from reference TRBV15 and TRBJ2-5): DAMVIQNPRYQVTQFGKPVTLSCSQTLNHNVMYWYQQKSSQAPKLLFHYYDKDFNNEADTPDNFQSRRPNTSFCFLDIRSPGLGDTAMYLCATSRSRTSDQETQYFGPGTRLLVL.

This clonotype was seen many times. CDR3 in amino acids: CASSWGDHQETQYF. CDR3 nucleotide sequence: TGTGCCAGCAGTTGGGGGGACCACCAAGAGACCCAGTACTTC. The chain is built from TRBV5-5 and TRBJ2-5; the D gene is possibly TRBD2 (6 bases). Looked up from germline, CDR1 is SGHKS and CDR2 is YYEKEE (reference sequence). V was clipped by 5 bases and J by 0 bases, with 11 bases between them. The CDR3 spans 14 residues.

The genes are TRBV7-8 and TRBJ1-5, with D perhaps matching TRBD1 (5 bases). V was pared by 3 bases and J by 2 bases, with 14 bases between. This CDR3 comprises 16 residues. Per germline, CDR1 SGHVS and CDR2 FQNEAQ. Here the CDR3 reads CASSLARDLGNQPQHF. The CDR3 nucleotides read TGTGCCAGCAGCTTGGCCCGGGACTTGGGCAATCAGCCCCAGCATTTT.

The CDR3 DNA reads TGCGCCAGCAGCTTGTACGGTACTATCAACACAGATACGCAGTATTTT. Residues: CASSLYGTINTDTQYF. The J gene is TRBJ2-3, the V gene TRBV5-1; D unresolved. CDR1 and CDR2 (germline): SGHRS, YFSETQ. The germline V and J ends were trimmed by 1 base and 2 bases, with 14 bases remaining between them. The CDR3 runs to 16 residues.

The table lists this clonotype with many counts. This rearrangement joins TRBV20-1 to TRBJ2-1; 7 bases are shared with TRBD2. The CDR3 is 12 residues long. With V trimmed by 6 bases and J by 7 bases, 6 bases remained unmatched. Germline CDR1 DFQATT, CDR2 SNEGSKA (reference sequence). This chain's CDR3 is CSATSLANEQFF. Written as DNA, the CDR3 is TGCAGTGCCACCTCACTAGCGAATGAGCAGTTCTTC.

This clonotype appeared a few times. This chain's CDR3 is CASSRGTTTYEQYF. CDR3 coding DNA: TGTGCCAGCAGCCGCGGGACGACTACCTACGAGCAGTACTTC. V is TRBV12-3 or TRBV12-4 and J is TRBJ2-7, with D tentatively TRBD2 (6 bases). V shed 6 bases and J shed 2 bases, with 14 bases lying between them. The CDR3 consists of 14 residues.

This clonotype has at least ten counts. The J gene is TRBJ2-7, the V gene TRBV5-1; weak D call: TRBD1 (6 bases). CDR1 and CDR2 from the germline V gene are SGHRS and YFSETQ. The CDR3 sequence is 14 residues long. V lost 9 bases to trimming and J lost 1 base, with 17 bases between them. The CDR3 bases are TGCGCCATCGTTACAGGGATCGAGTCCTACGAGCAGTACTTC. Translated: CAIVTGIESYEQYF.

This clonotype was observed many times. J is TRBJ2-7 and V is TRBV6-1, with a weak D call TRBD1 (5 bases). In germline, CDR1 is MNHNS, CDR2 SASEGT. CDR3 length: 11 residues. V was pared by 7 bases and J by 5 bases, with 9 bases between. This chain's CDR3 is CASKQVNEQYF. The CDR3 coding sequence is TGTGCCAGCAAACAGGTGAACGAGCAGTACTTC.

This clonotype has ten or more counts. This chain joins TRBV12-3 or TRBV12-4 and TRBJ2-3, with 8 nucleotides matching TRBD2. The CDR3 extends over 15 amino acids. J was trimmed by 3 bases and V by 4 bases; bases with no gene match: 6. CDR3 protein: CASSSPQRETDTQYF. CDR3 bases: TGTGCCAGCAGTTCCCCACAGCGGGAGACAGATACGCAGTATTTT.

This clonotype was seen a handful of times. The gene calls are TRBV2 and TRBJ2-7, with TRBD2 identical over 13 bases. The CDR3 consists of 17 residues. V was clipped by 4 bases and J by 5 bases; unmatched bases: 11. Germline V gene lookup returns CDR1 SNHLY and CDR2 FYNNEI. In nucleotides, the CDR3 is TGTGCCAGCAGTGGTTGGACTAGCGGGAGTGGTAAAAACGAGCAGTACTTC. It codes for CASSGWTSGSGKNEQYF.

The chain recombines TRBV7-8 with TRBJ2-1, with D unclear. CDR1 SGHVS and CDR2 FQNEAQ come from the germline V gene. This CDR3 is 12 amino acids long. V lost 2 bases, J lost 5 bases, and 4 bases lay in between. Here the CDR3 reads CASSLQDNEQFF. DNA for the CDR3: TGTGCCAGCAGCTTACAGGACAATGAGCAGTTCTTC.

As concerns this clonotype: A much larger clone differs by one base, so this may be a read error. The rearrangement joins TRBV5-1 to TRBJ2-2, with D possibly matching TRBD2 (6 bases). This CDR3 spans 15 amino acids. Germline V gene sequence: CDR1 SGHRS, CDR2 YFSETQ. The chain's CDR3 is CASSSGNSGYGELSF. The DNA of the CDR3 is TGCGCCAGCAGCTCTGGGAATAGCGGTTACGGGGAGCTGTCTTTT.

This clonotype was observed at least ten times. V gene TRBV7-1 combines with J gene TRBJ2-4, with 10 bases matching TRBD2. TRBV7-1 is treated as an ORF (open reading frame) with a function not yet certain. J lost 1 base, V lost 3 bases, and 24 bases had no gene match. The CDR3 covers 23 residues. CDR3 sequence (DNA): TGTGCCAGCAGCTCCGAGCGGGGGTTGATACTAGCGGGGCGTACCGCGGCCAAAAACATTCAGTACTTC. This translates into CASSSERGLILAGRTAAKNIQYF.

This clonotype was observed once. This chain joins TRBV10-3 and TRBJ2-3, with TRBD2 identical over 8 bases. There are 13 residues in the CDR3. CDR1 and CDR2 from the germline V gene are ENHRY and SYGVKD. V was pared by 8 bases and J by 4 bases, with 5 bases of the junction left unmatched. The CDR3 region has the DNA TGTGCCATCCGAGCGGGAGTTGCAGATACGCAGTATTTT. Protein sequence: CAIRAGVADTQYF.

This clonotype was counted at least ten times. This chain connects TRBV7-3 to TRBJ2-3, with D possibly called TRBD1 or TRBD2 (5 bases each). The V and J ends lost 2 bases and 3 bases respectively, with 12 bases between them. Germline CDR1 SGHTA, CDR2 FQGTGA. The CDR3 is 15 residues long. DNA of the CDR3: TGTGCCAGCAGCTTACTCGGGGCGCAAACAGATACGCAGTATTTT. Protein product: CASSLLGAQTDTQYF.

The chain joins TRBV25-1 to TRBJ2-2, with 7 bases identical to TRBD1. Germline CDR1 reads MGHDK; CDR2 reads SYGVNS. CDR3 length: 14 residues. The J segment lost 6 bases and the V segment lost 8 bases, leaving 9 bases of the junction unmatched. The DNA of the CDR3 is TGTGCCAGCCGGGACAGACTCATTCCCGGGGAGCTGTTTTTT. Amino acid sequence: CASRDRLIPGELFF.